This T cell receptor beta chain was recorded in a study of early T cells in non-severe SARS-CoV-2 infection. Study findings and constraints: The VDJdb matching leaned toward anti-spike CD8 responses and overlooked private and CD4 specificities.

Each single cDNA molecule received a unique molecular identifier. TCRdb analysed the 5' RACE reads with MiXCR anew, one entry per CDR3 protein. Of 65,000 to 80,000 distinct CDR3 sequences listed, about 11% are singletons. This clonotype was seen ten or more times. Its cognate antigen is unknown. The CDR3 has 12 residues. Trimming left V 6 bases short and J 6 bases short, with 15 bases between. Germline CDR1 DFQATT, CDR2 SNEGSKA (reference sequence). The material sequenced was whole blood. The receptor comes from an adult who was a healthcare worker with PCR-confirmed SARS-CoV-2 infection or an uninfected control (not recorded which). This chain uses TRBV20-1 with TRBJ2-7, with D perhaps matching TRBD2 (5 bases). As DNA, the CDR3 is TGCAGTGCGAGAAGGGCGGGCGGCGAGCAGTACTTC. Its translation is CSARRAGGEQYF.